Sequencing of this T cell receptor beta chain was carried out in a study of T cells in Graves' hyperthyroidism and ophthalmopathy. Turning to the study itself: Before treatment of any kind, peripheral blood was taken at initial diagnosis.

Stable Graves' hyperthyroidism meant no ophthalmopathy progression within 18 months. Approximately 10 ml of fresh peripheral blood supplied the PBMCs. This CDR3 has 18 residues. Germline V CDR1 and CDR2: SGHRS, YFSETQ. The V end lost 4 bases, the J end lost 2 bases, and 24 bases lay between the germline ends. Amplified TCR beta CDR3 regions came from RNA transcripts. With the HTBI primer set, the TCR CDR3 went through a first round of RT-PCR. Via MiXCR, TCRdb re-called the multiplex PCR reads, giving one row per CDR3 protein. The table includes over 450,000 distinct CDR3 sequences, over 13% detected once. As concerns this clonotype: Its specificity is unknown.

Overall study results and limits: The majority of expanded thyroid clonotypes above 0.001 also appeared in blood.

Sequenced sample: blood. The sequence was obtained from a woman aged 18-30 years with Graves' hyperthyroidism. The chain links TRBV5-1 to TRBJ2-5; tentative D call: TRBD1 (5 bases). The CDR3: CASSPSPGTGPLQETQYF. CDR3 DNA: TGCGCCAGCAGCCCCTCGCCCGGAACAGGACCCTTACAAGAGACCCAGTACTTC.